Shown below are 12 T cell receptor beta chains from a single sample sequenced in a study of OX40 agonist ivuxolimab in advanced cancers. Clones were sequenced by immunoSEQ multiplex PCR, and TCRdb holds only the in-frame ones, with some missing. The profile shows 80,000 to 130,000 clones, 90% of them singletons. Sequencing was performed on CD4+ or CD8+ T cells sorted from blood, taken in a trial of the OX40 agonist ivuxolimab. The receptors originated from an adult with an advanced solid tumor such as melanoma, head and neck, liver or kidney cancer.

This clone was counted a single time. V gene TRBV5-1 combines with J gene TRBJ1-4; 8 nucleotides align to TRBD1. CDR1 is SGHRS and CDR2 is YFSETQ in the germline V gene. Germline trimming cut 3 bases from V and 7 bases from J; bases unmatched to any gene: 5. CDR3 size: 14 residues. CDR3 in amino acids: CASSSQGGSEKLFF. CDR3 in DNA: TGCGCCAGCAGCTCACAGGGGGGTTCTGAAAAACTGTTTTTT. The full variable domain, rest sourced from reference TRBV5-1 and TRBJ1-4, is KAGVTQTPRYLIKTRGQQVTLSCSPISGHRSVSWYQQTPGQGLQFLFEYFSETQRNKGNFPGRFSGRQFSNSRSEMNVSTLELGDSALYLCASSSQGGSEKLFFGSGTQLSVL.

The J gene is TRBJ2-1, the V gene TRBV27; D is unclear. The germline V gene encodes CDR1 MNHEY and CDR2 SMNVEV (reference sequence). The CDR3 consists of 12 residues. Between the trimmed V and J ends, which lost 5 bases and 7 bases, there was a span of 9 bases. CDR3 in DNA: TGTGCCAGCAGTGTGGGGTTAAATGAGCAGTTCTTC. Protein product: CASSVGLNEQFF.

In its sample, this clone was seen once. The rearrangement joins TRBV6-1 to TRBJ2-7; D may be TRBD1 or TRBD2 (6 bases each). The CDR3 is 14 amino acids. The V end was cut by 2 bases, the J end by 0 bases, with 8 bases between. Germline V lookup: CDR1 MNHNS, CDR2 SASEGT. CDR3 loop: CASSERGPSYEQYF. CDR3 DNA sequence: TGTGCCAGCAGTGAACGGGGGCCCTCCTACGAGCAGTACTTC.

This rearrangement joins TRBV7-3 to TRBJ2-3, with no clear D. CDR3 length: 15 amino acids. CDR1 is SGHTA, CDR2 FQGTGA, per germline. The V end was cut by 3 bases, the J end by 2 bases, with 12 bases between. CDR3 DNA: TGTGCCAGCAGCTTTCACGGACCGATCACAGATACGCAGTATTTT. It yields the protein CASSFHGPITDTQYF.

The J gene is TRBJ1-4, the V gene TRBV5-1, with unresolved D. Trimming shortened V by 7 bases and J by 5 bases, and 15 bases separated the two germline ends. Per the germline V gene, CDR1 is SGHRS and CDR2 is YFSETQ. There are 14 residues in the CDR3. The CDR3 DNA is TGCGCCAGCGGGATGGACGGAGAAAATGAAAAACTGTTTTTT. This gives the protein CASGMDGENEKLFF. The full variable domain, rest sourced from reference TRBV5-1 and TRBJ1-4, is KAGVTQTPRYLIKTRGQQVTLSCSPISGHRSVSWYQQTPGQGLQFLFEYFSETQRNKGNFPGRFSGRQFSNSRSEMNVSTLELGDSALYLCASGMDGENEKLFFGSGTQLSVL.

This clone showed up just once. The chain employs TRBV6-5 and TRBJ1-1; the D gene is possibly TRBD1 (5 bases). Germline V CDR1 and CDR2: MNHEY, SVGAGI. The CDR3 contains 14 residues. Trimming left V 0 bases short and J 7 bases short, with 12 bases between. This chain's CDR3 is CASSYSLGTGEAFF. DNA for the CDR3: TGTGCCAGCAGTTACTCGCTAGGGACGGGTGAAGCTTTCTTT.

This clone was detected only once. The V call is TRBV21-1, the J call TRBJ1-2. TRBV21-1 is a recognized pseudogene. There are 12 residues in the CDR3. The CDR3 DNA follows: TGTGCCAGCAGCCTCTTTTACTATGGCTACACCTTC. Protein: CASSLFYYGYTF.

The chain uses TRBV5-1 and TRBJ2-1; D not certain. The V and J ends lost 2 bases and 0 bases respectively, with 9 bases between them. Germline V gene sequence: CDR1 SGHRS, CDR2 YFSETQ. The CDR3 spans 15 residues. DNA of the CDR3: TGCGCCAGCAGCTTCAGGACCATCTCCTACAATGAGCAGTTCTTC. Its protein is CASSFRTISYNEQFF.

The chain joins TRBV28 to TRBJ1-5; D is uncertain. The CDR3 runs to 12 residues. Germline-derived CDR1 and CDR2 are MDHEN and SYDVKM. V was cut by 3 bases and J by 7 bases, with 7 bases left in between. CDR3: CASSLGGQPQHF. For the CDR3, the DNA is TGTGCCAGCAGTTTGGGAGGCCAGCCCCAGCATTTT.

J is TRBJ1-4 and V is TRBV6-7, with D tentatively TRBD1 (6 bases). TRBV6-7 is filed as an ORF, its function uncertain. The V gene lost 11 bases and the J gene lost 0 bases, with 19 bases spanning the gap. The CDR3 length is 16 residues. CDR3 amino acids: CAGQRTDRSTNEKLFF. The CDR3 DNA reads TGTGCCGGCCAAAGGACAGACCGGTCAACTAATGAAAAACTGTTTTTT.

The chain uses TRBV7-3 and TRBJ2-5; 8 bases align to TRBD1. The CDR3 is 15 residues long. Per germline, CDR1 SGHTA and CDR2 FQGTGA. Trimming removed 5 bases from V and 5 bases from J; junction bases left unmatched: 10. The CDR3 region is CASSIGQGLGETQYF. The DNA of the CDR3 is TGTGCCAGCAGCATCGGACAGGGACTGGGGGAGACCCAGTACTTC.

The chain uses TRBV7-9 and TRBJ1-6; 9 bases align to TRBD1. The V gene's germline CDR1 is SEHNR and CDR2 FQNEAQ (reference sequence). Trimming cost V 5 bases and J 7 bases; bases outside gene matches: 6. The CDR3 is 15 residues long. CDR3 nucleotides: TGTGCCAGCAGCGCACTTGGGACAGGGAATTCACCCCTCCACTTT. The encoded protein is CASSALGTGNSPLHF.